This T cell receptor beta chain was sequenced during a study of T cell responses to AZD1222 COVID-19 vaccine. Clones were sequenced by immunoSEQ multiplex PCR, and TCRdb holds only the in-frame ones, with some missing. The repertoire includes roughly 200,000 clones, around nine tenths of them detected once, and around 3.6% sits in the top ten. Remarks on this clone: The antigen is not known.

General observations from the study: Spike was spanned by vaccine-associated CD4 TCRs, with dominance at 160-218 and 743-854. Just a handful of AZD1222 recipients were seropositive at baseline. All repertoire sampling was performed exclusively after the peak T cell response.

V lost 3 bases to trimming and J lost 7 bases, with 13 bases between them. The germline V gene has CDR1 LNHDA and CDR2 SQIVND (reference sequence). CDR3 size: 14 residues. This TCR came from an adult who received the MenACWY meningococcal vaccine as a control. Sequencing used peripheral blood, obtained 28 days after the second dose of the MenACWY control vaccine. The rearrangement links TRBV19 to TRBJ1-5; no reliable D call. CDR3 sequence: CASSMTGRPQPQHF. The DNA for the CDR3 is TGTGCCAGTAGTATGACCGGGAGACCGCAGCCCCAGCATTTT.